The 5 T cell receptor beta chains below come from one sample, sequenced in a study of T cell repertoires in cytomegalovirus infection. A single record per CDR3 protein comes from TCRdb applying MiXCR to the reads. The table records 200,000 to 250,000 distinct CDR3 sequences, about 20% of them present only once. Sequencing was carried out using CD8+ T cells from PBMCs. The receptor set was obtained from a human donor in good health (CMV status not recorded). Some clones in this sample may be carry-over from other donors' samples.

The V call is TRBV7-3, the J call TRBJ2-3; D is undetermined. Germline CDR1 SGHTA, CDR2 FQGTGA. With 4 bases removed from V and 2 bases from J, the gap between germline ends came to 13 bases. This CDR3 is 15 amino acids long. CDR3: CASSSGFSPTDTQYF. CDR3 DNA: TGTGCCAGCAGCTCCGGGTTTTCCCCCACAGATACGCAGTATTTT.

In its sample, this clonotype was seen a few times. This chain links TRBV5-1 with TRBJ2-1; 11 bases are shared with TRBD2. The CDR3 runs to 15 residues. V lost 3 bases to trimming and J lost 5 bases; unmatched junction nucleotides: 4. Germline CDR1 reads SGHRS; CDR2 reads YFSETQ. CDR3 protein: CASSWGLAVNNEQFF. CDR3 bases: TGCGCCAGCAGCTGGGGACTAGCGGTCAACAATGAGCAGTTCTTC.

This chain uses TRBV7-8 with TRBJ2-7; D gene uncertain. The CDR3 runs to 15 residues. V was clipped by 0 bases and J by 0 bases, with 9 bases between them. Germline loops: CDR1 SGHVS, CDR2 FQNEAQ. This CDR3 reads CASSLASAASYEQYF. As DNA, the CDR3 is TGTGCCAGCAGCTTAGCCTCGGCGGCCTCCTACGAGCAGTACTTC.

This clonotype came up many times. V gene TRBV7-9 combines with J gene TRBJ2-3; possible D gene TRBD2, 6 bases. The germline CDR1 and CDR2 sequences are SEHNR and FQNEAQ (reference sequence). Trimming left V 4 bases short and J 3 bases short, with 8 bases between. This CDR3 is built from 13 residues. The CDR3: CASSWGLTDTQYF. The CDR3 DNA reads TGTGCCAGCAGCTGGGGACTGACAGATACGCAGTATTTT.

This clonotype was seen only a few times. V is TRBV28 and J is TRBJ1-1, with TRBD1 as a possible D gene (6 bases). The CDR3 is 16 amino acids. Trimming cost V 3 bases and J 11 bases, with 25 bases left between them. Germline CDR1 and CDR2: MDHEN and SYDVKM. The chain's CDR3 is CASSFPTRAGAFRAFF. The CDR3 nucleotides read TGTGCCAGCAGTTTCCCCACAAGGGCAGGGGCCTTTCGGGCTTTCTTT.